What follows describes a single TCR beta chain. The germline V gene encodes CDR1 SGHVS and CDR2 FQNEAQ. This CDR3 is built from 14 residues. Trimming removed 5 bases from V and 6 bases from J, with 15 bases in between. The data stem from a study of T cell changes during pregnancy in multiple sclerosis. Clones were sequenced by immunoSEQ multiplex PCR, and TCRdb holds only the in-frame ones, with some missing. The sample contains tens of thousands of clones, approximately 92% of which appear only once. The material sequenced was peripheral blood, taken after pregnancy. This TCR came from a female donor in good health, enrolled as a control in a pregnancy study. J is TRBJ2-3 and V is TRBV7-8, with D perhaps matching TRBD2 (6 bases). CDR3 sequence: CASSPDSGQDTQYF. The CDR3 DNA reads as TGTGCCAGCAGCCCCGATAGCGGCCAGGATACGCAGTATTTT.